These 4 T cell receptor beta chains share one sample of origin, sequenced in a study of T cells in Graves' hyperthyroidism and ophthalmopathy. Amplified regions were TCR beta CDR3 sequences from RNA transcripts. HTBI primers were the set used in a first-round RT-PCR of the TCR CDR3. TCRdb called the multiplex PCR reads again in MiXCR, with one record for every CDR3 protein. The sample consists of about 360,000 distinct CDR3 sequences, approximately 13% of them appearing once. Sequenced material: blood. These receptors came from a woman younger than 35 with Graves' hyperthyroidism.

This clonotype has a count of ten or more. CDR3 amino acids: CASDRGGGYTF. In DNA, the CDR3 is TGTGCTAGTGACAGGGGTGGTGGCTACACCTTC. The V call is TRBV12-5, the J call TRBJ1-2, with 7 bases aligning to TRBD1. The CDR3 covers 11 residues. V shed 7 bases and J 7 bases; nucleotides not matched to a gene: 3. Germline V gene lookup returns CDR1 LGHNT and CDR2 FRNRAP.

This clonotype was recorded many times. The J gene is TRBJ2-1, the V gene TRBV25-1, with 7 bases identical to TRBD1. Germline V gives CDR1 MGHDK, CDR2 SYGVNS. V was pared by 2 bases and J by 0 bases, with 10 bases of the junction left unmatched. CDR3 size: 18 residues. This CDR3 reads CASSEPGDSSSSYNEQFF. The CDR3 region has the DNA TGTGCCAGCAGTGAACCAGGGGACAGCTCCAGCTCCTACAATGAGCAGTTCTTC.

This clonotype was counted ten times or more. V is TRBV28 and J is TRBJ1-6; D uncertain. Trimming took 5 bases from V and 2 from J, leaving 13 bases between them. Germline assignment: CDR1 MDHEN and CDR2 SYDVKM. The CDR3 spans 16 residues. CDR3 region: CASSAPGAAYNSPLHF. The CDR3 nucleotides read TGTGCCAGCAGTGCCCCGGGAGCAGCCTATAATTCACCCCTCCACTTT.

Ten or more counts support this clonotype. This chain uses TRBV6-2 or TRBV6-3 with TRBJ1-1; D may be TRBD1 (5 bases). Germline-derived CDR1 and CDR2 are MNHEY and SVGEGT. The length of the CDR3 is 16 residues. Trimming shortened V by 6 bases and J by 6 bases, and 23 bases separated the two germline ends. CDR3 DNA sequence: TGTGCCAGCAGCCCTGATAGGGGAACCTGGGGTTCTGAAGCTTTCTTT. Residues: CASSPDRGTWGSEAFF.